The clone carrying this T cell receptor (beta chain) was detected ten times or more. Its matching antigen is unknown. This entry comes from a study of response to subunit inactivated influenza vaccine. Study-wide results and limits: Each seasonal influenza vaccination recruits few new T cells, the authors suggested.

MiXCR was run by TCRdb on the RT-PCR reads, yielding one entry per CDR3 protein. The table includes 400,000 to 650,000 distinct CDR3 sequences, approximately 7.2% detected once. The CDR3 consists of 14 residues. Germline V gene data show CDR1 as SGHRS and CDR2 as YFSETQ. Germline trimming cut 3 bases from V and 7 bases from J; bases unmatched to any gene: 6. This chain uses TRBV5-1 with TRBJ2-2, with TRBD1 identical over 7 bases. Sequenced material: PBMCs from blood, taken 23 months after vaccination. This TCR came from a man between 50 and 70 years old who received an inactivated influenza vaccine. CDR3 sequence reads: CASSSGQSGGELFF. In nucleotides, the CDR3 is TGCGCCAGCAGCTCGGGACAGTCAGGCGGGGAGCTGTTTTTT.